This T cell receptor beta chain was documented in a study of blood T cell repertoires in COVID-19. Overall study: Specimens from acute and convalescent COVID-19 originated in the United States, Italy and Spain. Sources were T cells, B-cell-depleted T cells, or PBMCs; the material itself was cDNA or gDNA.

V lost 3 bases, J lost 5 bases, and 19 bases lay in between. Germline V lookup: CDR1 MGHRA, CDR2 YSYEKL. There are 16 residues in the CDR3. The Seattle patients, enrolled during active infection, were followed longitudinally. Methods used by the authors: Estimated nucleated cell counts came from reference gene primer amplification. Measured with immunoSEQ multiplex PCR; TCRdb has only the in-frame clones, and not every one. The V and J calls and the clone size are those of that table, but D and trimming were determined from the DNA. The sample includes roughly 180,000 clones, roughly 81% seen only once; the top ten take approximately 11%.

This chain joins TRBV4-1 and TRBJ2-5, with TRBD1 as a possible D gene (7 bases). The sequence was obtained from a woman aged 40 to 50 with COVID-19, enrolled during active disease. The material sequenced was peripheral blood. CDR3 amino acids: CASSQGKRAGGETQYF. CDR3 bases: TGCGCCAGCAGCCAGGGGAAACGTGCAGGGGGGGAGACCCAGTACTTC.